The 23 T cell receptor beta chains presented below share a single source sample, sequenced in a study of blood T cells in healthy people across ages. PCR was performed a second time for about 7 to 12 cycles using a sample-barcoded 5' primer and a J-beta primer mix. Using its own MiXCR run on the 5' RACE reads, TCRdb lists one record per CDR3 protein. The sample lists hundreds of thousands of distinct CDR3 sequences; approximately 31% were seen once. The sequencing input was blood. Receptors were obtained from an elderly woman in good health.

About this clonotype: This may arise from a read error, as a much more abundant clone is one base away. J is TRBJ2-3 and V is TRBV5-1; 11 nucleotides match TRBD2. Germline CDR1 reads SGHRS; CDR2 reads YFSETQ. V was clipped by 1 base and J by 8 bases; unmatched bases: 9. This CDR3 has 16 residues. CDR3 nucleotides: TGCGCCAGCAGCTTGAGTAGCGGGGGGGCGGCAGGTACGCAGTATTTT. As protein: CASSLSSGGAAGTQYF.

This clonotype was seen ten or more times. This rearrangement joins TRBV5-1 to TRBJ1-3; D uncertain. CDR1 and CDR2 (germline): SGHRS, YFSETQ. The V gene lost 2 bases and the J gene lost 2 bases, with 14 bases spanning the gap. CDR3 length: 16 residues. The CDR3, as DNA: TGCGCCAGCAGCTTCTACGGTCCTCAGGCTGGAAACACCATATATTTT. Translated: CASSFYGPQAGNTIYF.

Regarding this clonotype: A read error is possible here, since a much larger clone lies one base away. The genes are TRBV11-1 and TRBJ2-1; D tentatively fits TRBD1 or TRBD2 (5 bases each). The J call may be mistaken, given a closer DNA end match to TRBJ2-7. Germline CDR1 and CDR2: SGHAT and FQDESV (reference sequence). This CDR3 contains 15 residues. The CDR3 DNA reads as TGTGCCAGCAGCATGGCTCGGGGCTCCTACAATGAGCAGTACTTC. This encodes CASSMARGSYNEQYF.

In this sample, this clonotype turned up a few times. J is TRBJ2-2 and V is TRBV6-1, with TRBD1 identical over 9 bases. Germline CDR1 reads MNHNS; CDR2 reads SASEGT. V shed 6 bases and J 4 bases; nucleotides not matched to a gene: 6. This CDR3 is 15 amino acids long. CDR3 residues: CASRGQGGSTGELFF. Here the CDR3 DNA reads TGTGCCAGCAGGGGACAGGGAGGGAGCACCGGGGAGCTGTTTTTT.

Regarding this clonotype: This may be a read error: a much more frequent sequence differs by one nucleotide. This chain joins TRBV21-1 and TRBJ2-1; the DNA was not compared with TRBD1, the D call given in the table. TRBV21-1 is assigned pseudogene status. This CDR3 has 17 residues. CDR3 protein: CASSKVVRDRGNSEQFF. The CDR3 DNA reads as TGTGCCAGCAGCAAAGTCGTCCGGGACAGGGGGAACAGTGAGCAGTTCTTC.

This clonotype was found a few times. This CDR3 is CAWSSGSNEKLFF. Here the CDR3 DNA reads TGTGCCTGGAGTAGCGGAAGTAATGAAAAACTGTTTTTT. V is TRBV30 and J is TRBJ1-4; D gene unclear. This CDR3 comprises 13 residues. The germline V gene has CDR1 GTSNPN and CDR2 SVGIG (reference sequence). V shed 2 bases and J shed 4 bases, with 8 bases lying between them.

This clonotype was counted many times. The chain couples TRBV18 to TRBJ2-7, with 11 bases matching TRBD1. CDR1 KGHSH and CDR2 LQKENI come from the germline V gene. The CDR3 contains 16 residues. The V gene end was trimmed by 0 bases and the J gene end by 3 bases; junction bases not matched to a gene: 4. CDR3 in amino acids: CASSPPRTGGFYEQYF. The CDR3 DNA follows: TGTGCCAGCTCACCACCTAGGACAGGGGGCTTCTACGAGCAGTACTTC.

This rearrangement joins TRBV11-1 to TRBJ1-1, with D possibly being TRBD1 (5 bases). Per the germline V gene, CDR1 is SGHAT and CDR2 is FQDESV (reference sequence). With 5 bases removed from V and 0 bases from J, the gap between germline ends came to 10 bases. The CDR3 extends over 14 amino acids. CDR3 coding DNA: TGTGCCAGCAGCGCGGACACCTTGAACACTGAAGCTTTCTTT. It codes for CASSADTLNTEAFF.

V gene TRBV7-3 combines with J gene TRBJ2-3; 7 bases map to TRBD2. The CDR3 contains 17 residues. CDR1 is SGHTA and CDR2 is FQGTGA in the germline V gene. Germline trimming cut 1 base from V and 4 bases from J; bases unmatched to any gene: 11. The CDR3 sequence is CASSLIGSGPTADTQYF. The CDR3 DNA reads as TGTGCCAGCAGCTTAATCGGTAGCGGGCCTACTGCAGATACGCAGTATTTT.

The chain has TRBV20-1 and TRBJ2-4; 8 positions agree with TRBD2. The J call is doubtful: the DNA matches TRBJ2-7 better. This CDR3 region has 14 residues. CDR1 and CDR2 from the germline V gene are DFQATT and SNEGSKA (reference sequence). CDR3 residues: CSARIPGGLDEQYF. Written as DNA, the CDR3 is TGCAGTGCTAGGATTCCGGGAGGGCTGGACGAGCAGTACTTC.

The table lists this clonotype with a few counts. The chain combines TRBV24-1 with TRBJ1-2; 7 bases line up with TRBD1. V shed 9 bases, J shed 6 bases, and the junction held 9 bases outside the gene matches. This CDR3 is 13 amino acids long. CDR1 is KGHDR, CDR2 SFDVKD, per germline. The DNA of the CDR3 is TGTGCCACCCCCCGGGACAGATTGAATGGCTACACCTTC. This gives the protein CATPRDRLNGYTF.

The table lists this clonotype with many counts. V usage is TRBV14 and J usage is TRBJ2-1; D possibly corresponds to TRBD1 (6 bases). There are 16 residues in the CDR3. Trimming took 4 bases from V and 2 from J, leaving 15 bases between them. The V gene's germline CDR1 is SGHDN and CDR2 FVKESK. CDR3 residues: CASSLSTGSTYNEQFF. CDR3 bases: TGTGCCAGCAGCCTTTCCACAGGGTCGACCTACAATGAGCAGTTCTTC. Drawing the rest from reference TRBV14 and TRBJ2-1, the complete variable domain is EAGVTQFPSHSVIEKGQTVTLRCDPISGHDNLYWYRRVMGKEIKFLLHFVKESKQDESGMPNNRFLAERTGGTYSTLKVQPAELEDSGVYFCASSLSTGSTYNEQFFGPGTRLTVL.

The sample holds many counts of this clonotype. This chain connects TRBV4-2 to TRBJ2-7, with D perhaps matching TRBD1 (6 bases). V was clipped by 3 bases and J by 3 bases, with 12 bases between them. Per the germline V gene, CDR1 is LGHNA and CDR2 is YNFKEQ. The CDR3 spans 14 residues. The CDR3 nucleotides are TGTGCCAGCAGCCATCGAACAGGGTTCTACGAGCAGTACTTC. It encodes CASSHRTGFYEQYF.

This clonotype has a single count. The CDR3 DNA sequence: TGTGCCAGCAGTGGGCGACACCCGGGCACCGGGGAGCTGTTTTTT. Protein product: CASSGRHPGTGELFF. The chain carries TRBV6-5 and TRBJ2-2; D is uncertain. Germline V gene sequence: CDR1 MNHEY, CDR2 SVGAGI. V was pared by 5 bases and J by 4 bases, with 14 bases between. The CDR3 extends over 15 amino acids.

This sequence joins TRBV7-9 and TRBJ2-5; 10 bases fit TRBD2. CDR3 length: 17 amino acids. V trimming: 1 base; J trimming: 1 base; junction bases outside the gene matches: 6. In germline, CDR1 is SEHNR, CDR2 FQNEAQ (reference sequence). CDR3 nucleotides: TGTGCCAGCAGCTTAGGGTGGACTAGCGGAGTCCAAGAGACCCAGTACTTC. This codes for CASSLGWTSGVQETQYF. Using reference TRBV7-9 and TRBJ2-5 for the parts outside the CDR3, the full variable domain is DTGVSQNPRHKITKRGQNVTFRCDPISEHNRLYWYRQTLGQGPEFLTYFQNEAQLEKSRLLSDRFSAERPKGSFSTLEIQRTEQGDSAMYLCASSLGWTSGVQETQYFGPGTRLLVL.

In its sample, this clonotype was seen many times. This rearrangement joins TRBV20-1 to TRBJ2-5; 9 positions agree with TRBD2. Germline values: CDR1 DFQATT, CDR2 SNEGSKA (reference sequence). The CDR3 has 12 amino acids. J gave up 5 bases and V 7 bases, and 5 bases lay outside the gene matches. CDR3 DNA: TGCAGTGGCGGGGGGGCCGAGGAGACCCAGTACTTC. It specifies CSGGGAEETQYF.

This clonotype was detected only a few times. A clone one base away is much larger, so this may be a read error. The chain couples TRBV12-3 or TRBV12-4 to TRBJ2-7, with 7 bases matching TRBD2. J was trimmed by 3 bases and V by 6 bases; bases with no gene match: 8. This CDR3 comprises 14 residues. CDR3 sequence (DNA): TGTGCCAGCAGCCCCAGGGAGGGACGCTACGAGCAGTACTTC. Translating gives CASSPREGRYEQYF.

The chain recombines TRBV20-1 with TRBJ2-5; D remains unclear. With 3 bases removed from V and 5 bases from J, the gap between germline ends came to 7 bases. The CDR3 is 11 residues long. In germline, CDR1 is DFQATT, CDR2 SNEGSKA (reference sequence). The CDR3 region is CSARRKETQYF. CDR3 nucleotide sequence: TGCAGTGCTAGGAGGAAGGAGACCCAGTACTTC.

This clonotype was counted at least ten times. The chain carries TRBV7-2 and TRBJ2-7; the D is unclear. V was cut by 0 bases and J by 6 bases, with 12 bases left in between. CDR1 and CDR2 (germline): SGHTA, FQGNSA. The CDR3 length is 14 residues. The CDR3 reads CASSLALPESEQYF. For the CDR3, the DNA is TGTGCCAGCAGCTTAGCATTGCCGGAGAGCGAGCAGTACTTC. The full variable domain, its missing parts supplied by reference TRBV7-2 and TRBJ2-7, is GAGVSQSPSNKVTEKGKDVELRCDPISGHTALYWYRQSLGQGLEFLIYFQGNSAPDKSGLPSDRFSAERTGGSVSTLTIQRTQQEDSAVYLCASSLALPESEQYFGPGTRLTVT.

This clonotype has ten or more counts. Possible read error: a much larger clone is one base away. The rearrangement uses TRBV4-2 and TRBJ2-5, with 8 bases matching TRBD1. Germline V gene lookup returns CDR1 LGHNA and CDR2 YNFKEQ. V gave up 1 base and J gave up 11 bases; unmatched junction bases: 12. The CDR3 runs 15 residues. CDR3: CASSQGGQGRNEQYF. In DNA form, the CDR3 reads TGTGCCAGCAGCCAAGGTGGACAGGGAAGAAATGAGCAGTACTTC.

This clonotype occurred many times. The rearrangement joins TRBV10-3 to TRBJ2-7; 7 positions agree with TRBD1. Germline CDR1 is ENHRY and CDR2 is SYGVKD. V gave up 6 bases and J gave up 3 bases; unmatched junction bases: 2. The CDR3 consists of 12 residues. CDR3 residues: CAISRDSYEQYF. CDR3 bases: TGTGCCATCAGCCGGGACAGCTACGAGCAGTACTTC.

In this sample, this clonotype turned up many times. The genes are TRBV27 and TRBJ2-3, with 9 positions matching TRBD1. The CDR3 length is 15 residues. Germline V gene data show CDR1 as MNHEY and CDR2 as SMNVEV (reference sequence). The trim removed 6 bases at V and 3 bases at J, leaving 7 bases unmatched. The chain's CDR3 is CASRSRQGGTDTQYF. The DNA for the CDR3 is TGTGCCAGCAGATCTAGACAGGGGGGTACAGATACGCAGTATTTT.

J is TRBJ1-2 and V is TRBV29-1; D is uncertain. Germline loops: CDR1 SQVTM, CDR2 ANQGSEA. The V and J ends lost 5 bases and 2 bases respectively, with 12 bases between them. The CDR3 has 13 amino acids. The chain's CDR3 is CSVFNAGNYGYTF. The DNA of the CDR3 is TGCAGCGTTTTCAATGCAGGAAACTATGGCTACACCTTC. Filled out from reference TRBV29-1 and TRBJ1-2, the complete variable domain reads SAVISQKPSRDICQRGTSLTIQCQVDSQVTMMFWYRQQPGQSLTLIATANQGSEATYESGFVIDKFPISRPNLTFSTLTVSNMSPEDSSIYLCSVFNAGNYGYTFGSGTRLTVV.